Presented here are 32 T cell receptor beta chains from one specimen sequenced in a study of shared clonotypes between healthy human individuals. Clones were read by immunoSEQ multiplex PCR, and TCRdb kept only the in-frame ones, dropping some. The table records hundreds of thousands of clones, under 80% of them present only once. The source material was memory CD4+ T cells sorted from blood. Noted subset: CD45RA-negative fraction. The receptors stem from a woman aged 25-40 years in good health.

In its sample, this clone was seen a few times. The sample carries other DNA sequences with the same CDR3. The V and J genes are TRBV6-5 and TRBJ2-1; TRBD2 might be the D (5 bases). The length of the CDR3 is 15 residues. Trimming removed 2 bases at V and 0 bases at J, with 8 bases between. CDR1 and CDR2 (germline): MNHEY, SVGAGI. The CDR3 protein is CASSYGSSSYNEQFF. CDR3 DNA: TGTGCCAGCAGTTACGGGAGTAGCTCCTACAATGAGCAGTTCTTC.

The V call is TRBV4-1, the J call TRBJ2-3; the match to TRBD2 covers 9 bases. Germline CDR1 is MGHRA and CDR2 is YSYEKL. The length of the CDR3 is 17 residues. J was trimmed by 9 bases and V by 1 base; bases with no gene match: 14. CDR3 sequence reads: CASSQGPAGAGGSTQYF. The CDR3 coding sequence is TGCGCCAGCAGCCAAGGCCCGGCGGGAGCGGGAGGTTCAACGCAGTATTTT.

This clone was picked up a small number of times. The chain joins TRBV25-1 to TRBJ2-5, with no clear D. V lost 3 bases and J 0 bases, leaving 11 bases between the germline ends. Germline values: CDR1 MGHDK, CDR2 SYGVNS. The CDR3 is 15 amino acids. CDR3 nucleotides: TGTGCCAGCAGTGATGTCCGATCGTACCAAGAGACCCAGTACTTC. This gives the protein CASSDVRSYQETQYF.

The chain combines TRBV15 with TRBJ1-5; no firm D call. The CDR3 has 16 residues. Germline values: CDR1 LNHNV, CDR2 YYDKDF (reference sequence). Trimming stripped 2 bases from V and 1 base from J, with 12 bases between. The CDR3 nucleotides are TGTGCCACCAGCAGACCTCGAGGAGGGAGCAATCAGCCCCAGCATTTT. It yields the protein CATSRPRGGSNQPQHF.

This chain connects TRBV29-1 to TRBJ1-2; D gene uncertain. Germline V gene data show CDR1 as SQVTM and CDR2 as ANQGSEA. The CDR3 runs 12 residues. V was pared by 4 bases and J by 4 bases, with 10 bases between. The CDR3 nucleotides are TGCAGCGTTGTAGGTCAGATCTATGGCTACACCTTC. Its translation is CSVVGQIYGYTF.

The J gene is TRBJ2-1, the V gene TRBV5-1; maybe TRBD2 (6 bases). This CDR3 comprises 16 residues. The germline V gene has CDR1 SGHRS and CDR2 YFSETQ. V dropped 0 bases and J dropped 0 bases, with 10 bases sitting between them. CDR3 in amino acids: CASSLDWRGSYNEQFF. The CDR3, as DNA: TGCGCCAGCAGCTTGGACTGGCGGGGCTCCTACAATGAGCAGTTCTTC.

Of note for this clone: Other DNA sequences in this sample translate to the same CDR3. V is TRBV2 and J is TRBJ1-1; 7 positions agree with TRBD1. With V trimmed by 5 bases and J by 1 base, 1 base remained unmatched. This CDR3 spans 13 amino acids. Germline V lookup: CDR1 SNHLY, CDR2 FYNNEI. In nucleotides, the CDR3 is TGTGCCAGCAGTAGACAGGGGAACACTGAAGCTTTCTTT. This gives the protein CASSRQGNTEAFF. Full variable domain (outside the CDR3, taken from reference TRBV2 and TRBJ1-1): EPEVTQTPSHQVTQMGQEVILRCVPISNHLYFYWYRQILGQKVEFLVSFYNNEISEKSEIFDDQFSVERPDGSNFTLKIRSTKLEDSAMYFCASSRQGNTEAFFGQGTRLTVV.

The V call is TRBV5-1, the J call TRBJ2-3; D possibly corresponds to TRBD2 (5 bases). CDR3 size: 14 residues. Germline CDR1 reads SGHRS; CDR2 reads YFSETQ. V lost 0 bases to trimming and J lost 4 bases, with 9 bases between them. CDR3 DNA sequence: TGCGCCAGCAGCTTGGATCCCGGGGCAGATACGCAGTATTTT. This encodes CASSLDPGADTQYF.

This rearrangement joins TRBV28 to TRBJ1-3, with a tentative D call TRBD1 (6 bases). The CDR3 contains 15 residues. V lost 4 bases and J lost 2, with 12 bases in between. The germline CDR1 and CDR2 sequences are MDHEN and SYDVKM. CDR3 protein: CASSSSQGAGNTIYF. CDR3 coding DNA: TGTGCCAGCAGTTCATCACAGGGAGCTGGAAACACCATATATTTT.

CDR3 coding DNA: TGTGCCAGCAATCAGGACAGGGCTAGGTATGGCTACACCTTC. Protein: CASNQDRARYGYTF. The chain employs TRBV6-1 and TRBJ1-2; 8 bases align to TRBD1. Trimming took 7 bases from V and 5 from J; bases not matched to a gene: 9. Germline V gene data show CDR1 as MNHNS and CDR2 as SASEGT. This CDR3 is 14 amino acids long.

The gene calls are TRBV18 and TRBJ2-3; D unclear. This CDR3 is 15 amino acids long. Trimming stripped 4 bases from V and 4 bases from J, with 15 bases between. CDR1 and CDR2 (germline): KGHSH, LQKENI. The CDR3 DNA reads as TGTGCCAGCTCACGACCAGTAGGGTCACCAGATACGCAGTATTTT. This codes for CASSRPVGSPDTQYF.

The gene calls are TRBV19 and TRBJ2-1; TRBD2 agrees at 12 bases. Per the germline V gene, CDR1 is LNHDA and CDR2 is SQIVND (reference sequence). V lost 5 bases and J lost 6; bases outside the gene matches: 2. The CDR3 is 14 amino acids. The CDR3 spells CASSVTSGSNEQFF. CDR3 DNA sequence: TGTGCCAGTAGTGTGACTAGCGGGAGCAATGAGCAGTTCTTC.

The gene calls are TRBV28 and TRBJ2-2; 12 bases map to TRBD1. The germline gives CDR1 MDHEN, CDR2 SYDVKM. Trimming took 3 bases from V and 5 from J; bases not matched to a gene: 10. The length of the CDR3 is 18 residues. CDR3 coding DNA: TGTGCCAGCAGTTTCGAGGGACAGGGGGCGGGTTGGACCGGGGAGCTGTTTTTT. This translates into CASSFEGQGAGWTGELFF.

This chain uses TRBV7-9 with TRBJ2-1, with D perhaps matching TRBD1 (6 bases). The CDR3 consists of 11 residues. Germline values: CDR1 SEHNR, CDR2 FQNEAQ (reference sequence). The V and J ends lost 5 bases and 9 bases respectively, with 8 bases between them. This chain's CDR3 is CASSLGGEQFF. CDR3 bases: TGTGCCAGCAGCCTAGGGGGTGAGCAGTTCTTC.

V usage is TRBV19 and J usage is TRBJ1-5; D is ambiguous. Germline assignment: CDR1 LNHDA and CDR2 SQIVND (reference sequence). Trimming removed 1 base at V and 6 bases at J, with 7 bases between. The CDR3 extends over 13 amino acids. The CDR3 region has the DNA TGTGCCAGTAGTATAGCCCGGCGTCAGCCCCAGCATTTT. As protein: CASSIARRQPQHF. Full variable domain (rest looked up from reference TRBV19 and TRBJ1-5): DGGITQSPKYLFRKEGQNVTLSCEQNLNHDAMYWYRQDPGQGLRLIYYSQIVNDFQKGDIAEGYSVSREKKESFPLTVTSAQKNPTAFYLCASSIARRQPQHFGDGTRLSIL.

Here the CDR3 reads CASSRLAGVGEQYF. For the CDR3, the DNA is TGTGCCAGCAGTCGACTAGCGGGAGTGGGGGAGCAGTACTTC. The rearrangement uses TRBV2 and TRBJ2-7; 12 bases are shared with TRBD2. Unmatched junction bases numbered 6, after V lost 5 bases and J lost 7 bases. The CDR3 is 14 residues long. Germline V gene lookup returns CDR1 SNHLY and CDR2 FYNNEI.

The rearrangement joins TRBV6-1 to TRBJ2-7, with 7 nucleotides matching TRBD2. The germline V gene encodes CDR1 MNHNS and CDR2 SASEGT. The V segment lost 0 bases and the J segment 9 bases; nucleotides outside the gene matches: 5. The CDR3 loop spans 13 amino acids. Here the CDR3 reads CASSEATPGGQYF. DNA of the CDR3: TGTGCCAGCAGTGAAGCGACTCCGGGGGGGCAGTACTTC.

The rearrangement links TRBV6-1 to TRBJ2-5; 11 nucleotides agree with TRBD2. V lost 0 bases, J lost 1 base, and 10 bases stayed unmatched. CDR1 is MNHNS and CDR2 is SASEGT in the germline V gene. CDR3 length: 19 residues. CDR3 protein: CASSEAGTSGSPRQETQYF. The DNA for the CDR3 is TGTGCCAGCAGTGAAGCGGGGACTAGCGGTTCTCCCCGCCAAGAGACCCAGTACTTC.

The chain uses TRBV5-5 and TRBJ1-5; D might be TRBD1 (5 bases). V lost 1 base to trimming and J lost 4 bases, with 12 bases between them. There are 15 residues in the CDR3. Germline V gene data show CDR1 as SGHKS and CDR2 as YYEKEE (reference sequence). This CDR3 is CASSLSPGWNQPQHF. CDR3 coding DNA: TGTGCCAGCAGCTTGTCCCCAGGGTGGAATCAGCCCCAGCATTTT.

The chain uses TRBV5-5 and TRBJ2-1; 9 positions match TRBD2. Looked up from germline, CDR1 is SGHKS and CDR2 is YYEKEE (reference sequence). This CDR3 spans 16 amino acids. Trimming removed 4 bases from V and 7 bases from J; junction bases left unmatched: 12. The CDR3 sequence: CASSGAWAGGPNEQFF. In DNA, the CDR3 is TGTGCCAGCAGCGGCGCCTGGGCGGGAGGGCCGAATGAGCAGTTCTTC.

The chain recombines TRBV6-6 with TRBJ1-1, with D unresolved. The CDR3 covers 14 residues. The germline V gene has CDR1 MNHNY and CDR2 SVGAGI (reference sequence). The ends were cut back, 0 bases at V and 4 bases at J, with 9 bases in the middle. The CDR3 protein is CASSYSSRATEAFF. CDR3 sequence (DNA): TGTGCCAGCAGTTACTCGTCTCGGGCCACTGAAGCTTTCTTT.

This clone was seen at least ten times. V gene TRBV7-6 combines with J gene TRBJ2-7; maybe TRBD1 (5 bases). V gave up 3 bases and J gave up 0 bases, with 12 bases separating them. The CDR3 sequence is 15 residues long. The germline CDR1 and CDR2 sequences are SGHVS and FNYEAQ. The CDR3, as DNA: TGTGCCAGCAGCTTGACAGCCTCGAGCTCCTACGAGCAGTACTTC. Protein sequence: CASSLTASSSYEQYF.

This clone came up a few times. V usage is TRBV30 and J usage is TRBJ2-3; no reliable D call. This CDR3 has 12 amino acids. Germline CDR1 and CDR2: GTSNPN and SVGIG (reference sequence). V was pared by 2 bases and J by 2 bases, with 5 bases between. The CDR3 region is CAWSLVTDTQYF. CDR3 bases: TGTGCCTGGAGTCTGGTCACAGATACGCAGTATTTT.

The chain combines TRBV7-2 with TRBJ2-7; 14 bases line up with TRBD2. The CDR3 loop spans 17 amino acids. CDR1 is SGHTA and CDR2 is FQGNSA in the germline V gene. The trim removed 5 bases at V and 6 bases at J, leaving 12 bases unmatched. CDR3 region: CASSPQPGLAGEVEQYF. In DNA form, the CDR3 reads TGTGCCAGCAGCCCCCAACCGGGACTAGCGGGAGAGGTCGAGCAGTACTTC.

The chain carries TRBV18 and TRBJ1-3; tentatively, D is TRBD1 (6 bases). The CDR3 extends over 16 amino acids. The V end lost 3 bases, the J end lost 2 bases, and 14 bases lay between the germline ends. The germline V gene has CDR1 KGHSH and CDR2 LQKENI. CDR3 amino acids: CASSPRYRETGNTIYF. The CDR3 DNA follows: TGTGCCAGCTCACCGAGATACAGGGAAACTGGAAACACCATATATTTT.

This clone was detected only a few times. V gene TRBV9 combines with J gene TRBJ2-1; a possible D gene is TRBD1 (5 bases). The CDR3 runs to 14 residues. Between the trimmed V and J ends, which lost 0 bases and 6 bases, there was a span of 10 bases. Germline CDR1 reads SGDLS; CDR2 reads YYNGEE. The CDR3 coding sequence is TGTGCCAGCAGCGTAGTAGCAGGGATCAATGAGCAGTTCTTC. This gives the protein CASSVVAGINEQFF.

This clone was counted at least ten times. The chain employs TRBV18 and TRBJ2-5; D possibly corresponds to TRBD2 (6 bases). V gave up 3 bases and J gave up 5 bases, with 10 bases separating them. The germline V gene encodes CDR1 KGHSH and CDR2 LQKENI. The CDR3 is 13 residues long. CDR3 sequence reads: CASSPSLAETQYF. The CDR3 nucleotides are TGTGCCAGCTCACCCTCTCTAGCGGAGACCCAGTACTTC.

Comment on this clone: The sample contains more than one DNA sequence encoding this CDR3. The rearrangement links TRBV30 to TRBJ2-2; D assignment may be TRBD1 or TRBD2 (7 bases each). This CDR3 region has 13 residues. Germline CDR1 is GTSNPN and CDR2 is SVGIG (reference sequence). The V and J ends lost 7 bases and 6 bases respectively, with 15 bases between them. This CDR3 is CAYGRQGAGELFF. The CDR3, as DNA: TGTGCCTACGGGAGGCAGGGGGCCGGGGAGCTGTTTTTT.

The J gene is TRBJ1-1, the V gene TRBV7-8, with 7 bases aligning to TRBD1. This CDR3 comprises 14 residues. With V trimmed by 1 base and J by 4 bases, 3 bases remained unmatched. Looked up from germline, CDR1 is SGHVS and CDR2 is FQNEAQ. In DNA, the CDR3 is TGTGCCAGCAGCTTAGAGGGGGCTGGCACTGAAGCTTTCTTT. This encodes CASSLEGAGTEAFF.

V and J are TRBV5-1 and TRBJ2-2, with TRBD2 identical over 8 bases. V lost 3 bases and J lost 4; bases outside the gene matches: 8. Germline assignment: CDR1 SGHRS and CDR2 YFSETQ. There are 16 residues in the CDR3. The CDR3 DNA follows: TGCGCCAGCAGCTCCGAGGGCGGGAGGATCACCGGGGAGCTGTTTTTT. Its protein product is CASSSEGGRITGELFF.

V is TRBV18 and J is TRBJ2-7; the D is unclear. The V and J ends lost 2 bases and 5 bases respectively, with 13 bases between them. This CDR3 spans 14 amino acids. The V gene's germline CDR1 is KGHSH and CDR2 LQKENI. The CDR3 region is CASSPESLADEQYF. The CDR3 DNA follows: TGTGCCAGCTCACCAGAGAGTCTCGCTGACGAGCAGTACTTC. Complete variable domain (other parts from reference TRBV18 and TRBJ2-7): NAGVMQNPRHLVRRRGQEARLRCSPMKGHSHVYWYRQLPEEGLKFMVYLQKENIIDESGMPKERFSAEFPKEGPSILRIQQVVRGDSAAYFCASSPESLADEQYFGPGTRLTVT.

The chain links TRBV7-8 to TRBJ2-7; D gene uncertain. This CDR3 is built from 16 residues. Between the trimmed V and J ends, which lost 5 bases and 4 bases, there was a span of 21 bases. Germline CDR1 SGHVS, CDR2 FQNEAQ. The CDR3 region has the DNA TGTGCCAGCAGCGATATAGGGTACCCGACTCGGTACGAGCAGTACTTC. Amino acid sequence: CASSDIGYPTRYEQYF.